Presented here are 10 T cell receptor beta chains from one specimen sequenced in a study of blood T cell repertoires in COVID-19. Here immunoSEQ multiplex PCR was the method, and the copy in TCRdb shows in-frame clones only, minus some. Of 90,000 to 130,000 clones listed, roughly 84% are singletons. The sequencing input was peripheral blood. These receptors came from a man aged 35 to 55 with acute or convalescent COVID-19.

The chain uses TRBV9 and TRBJ2-1; 9 nucleotides match TRBD2. CDR1 is SGDLS, CDR2 YYNGEE, per germline. The V and J ends lost 4 bases and 4 bases, in that order; junction bases with no gene match: 9. The CDR3 has 16 residues. CDR3 loop: CASSPRSGGTYNEQFF. The CDR3 DNA is TGTGCCAGCAGCCCTCGTAGCGGGGGCACTTACAATGAGCAGTTCTTC. Filled out from reference TRBV9 and TRBJ2-1, the complete variable domain reads DSGVTQTPKHLITATGQRVTLRCSPRSGDLSVYWYQQSLDQGLQFLIQYYNGEERAKGNILERFSAQQFPDLHSELNLSSLELGDSALYFCASSPRSGGTYNEQFFGPGTRLTVL.

This clone occurred a few times. V gene TRBV7-9 combines with J gene TRBJ2-4; 8 nucleotides line up with TRBD1. The CDR3 totals 14 residues. Germline-derived CDR1 and CDR2 are SEHNR and FQNEAQ (reference sequence). Losses at the gene ends were 2 bases for V and 7 bases for J; bases not matched to a gene: 4. The CDR3 here is CASSLQGALNIQYF. In nucleotides, the CDR3 is TGTGCCAGCAGCTTACAGGGGGCTCTCAACATTCAGTACTTC.

The chain uses TRBV7-8 and TRBJ2-7, with 9 bases matching TRBD1. In germline, CDR1 is SGHVS, CDR2 FQNEAQ. The CDR3 has 15 amino acids. V trimming: 1 base; J trimming: 5 bases; junction bases outside the gene matches: 6. CDR3 region: CASSLEGTGHHEQYF. The CDR3 coding sequence is TGTGCCAGCAGCTTAGAAGGGACAGGGCACCACGAGCAGTACTTC.

The gene calls are TRBV5-5 and TRBJ2-5; TRBD1 aligns across 9 bases. Germline assignment: CDR1 SGHKS and CDR2 YYEKEE (reference sequence). The CDR3 extends over 14 amino acids. Losses at the gene ends were 4 bases for V and 1 base for J; bases not matched to a gene: 2. CDR3 nucleotide sequence: TGTGCCAGCAGCCGGACAGGGGTCCAAGAGACCCAGTACTTC. This codes for CASSRTGVQETQYF.

The chain employs TRBV6-4 and TRBJ2-1, with TRBD2 matching 10 bases. This CDR3 spans 16 amino acids. Germline assignment: CDR1 MRHNA and CDR2 SNTAGT. V lost 0 bases and J lost 8; bases outside the gene matches: 7. CDR3 protein: CASSDSWLAGVDEQFF. In DNA, the CDR3 is TGTGCCAGCAGTGACTCGTGGCTAGCGGGAGTGGATGAGCAGTTCTTC.

This clone occurred once. The J gene is TRBJ2-2, the V gene TRBV29-1, with 7 bases aligning to TRBD1. The CDR3 sequence is 14 residues long. The junction had 6 bases not matched to a gene; V was cut back by 4 bases and J by 4 bases. Germline assignment: CDR1 SQVTM and CDR2 ANQGSEA. The CDR3 nucleotides are TGCAGCGTTGTCCGAGACAGGGTCACCGGGGAGCTGTTTTTT. Its protein product is CSVVRDRVTGELFF.

The CDR3 region is CASRRASGLDNEQFF. CDR3 nucleotide sequence: TGTGCCAGCAGGAGGGCCAGCGGGTTAGACAATGAGCAGTTCTTC. The gene calls are TRBV2 and TRBJ2-1, with D possibly being TRBD2 (6 bases). This CDR3 has 15 amino acids. Per the germline V gene, CDR1 is SNHLY and CDR2 is FYNNEI. Trimming left V 6 bases short and J 5 bases short, with 17 bases between.

The gene calls are TRBV3-1 (or the pseudogene TRBV3-2) and TRBJ1-1; TRBD1 is a possible D gene (5 bases). Trimming left V 6 bases short and J 6 bases short, with 17 bases between. Germline V gene lookup returns CDR1 LGHDT and CDR2 YNNKEL (reference sequence). This CDR3 is 14 amino acids long. Here the CDR3 DNA reads TGTGCCAGCAGAAAGGGGTACAGGCCCCCTGAAGCTTTCTTT. The encoded protein is CASRKGYRPPEAFF.

This clone has a single count. The V call is TRBV3-1 (or the pseudogene TRBV3-2), the J call TRBJ2-7, with 10 nucleotides matching TRBD2. The V and J ends lost 4 bases and 2 bases, in that order; junction bases with no gene match: 8. CDR1 is LGHDT and CDR2 is YNNKEL in the germline V gene (reference sequence). This CDR3 contains 16 residues. The CDR3 loop reads CASSRLSGRIAYEQYF. CDR3 DNA: TGTGCCAGCAGCCGCCTTAGCGGGAGGATCGCCTACGAGCAGTACTTC.

This rearrangement joins TRBV6-5 to TRBJ1-1, with 11 bases that match TRBD1. J lost 7 bases, V lost 5 bases, and 6 bases had no gene match. CDR3 length equals 14 residues. Germline assignment: CDR1 MNHEY and CDR2 SVGAGI. CDR3 DNA: TGTGCCAGCAGTAAACCCGGGACAGGGGGTGAAGCTTTCTTT. Its protein is CASSKPGTGGEAFF.